The sequence of this T cell receptor beta chain was determined in a study of Graves' ophthalmopathy and Graves' hyperthyroidism. From RNA, the CDR3 regions of TCR beta chains were amplified and sequenced. Second-round multiplex PCR followed a first-round RT-PCR using HTBI primers. Each CDR3 protein is one row after TCRdb ran MiXCR on the multiplex PCR reads. The repertoire holds around 1.1 million distinct CDR3 sequences, with approximately 35% as singletons. V was pared by 3 bases and J by 7 bases, with 6 bases between. The CDR3 runs to 12 residues. The specimen was peripheral blood or thyroid tissue (not recorded which). The V and J genes are TRBV12-3 or TRBV12-4 and TRBJ2-2, with unresolved D. The origin of this receptor is an adult man with Graves' hyperthyroidism. CDR3 amino acids: CASSLSFGELFF. The CDR3, as DNA: TGTGCCAGCAGTTTGTCATTCGGGGAGCTGTTTTTT.